This TCR beta chain was identified during a study of blood T cell repertoires in COVID-19 (TCRdb year 2020). Concerning the study at large: Collaborator samples came from the United States, Italy and Spain and covered acute and convalescent phases of COVID-19. The material from the prospective study consisted of cDNA or gDNA derived from T cells, B-cell-depleted T cells, or PBMCs. Deeply sampled blood TCRbeta repertoires from subjects exposed to, actively infected with, or recovered from COVID-19 were included in the dataset. A freely available public database, intended as a resource for researchers studying the immune response to SARS-CoV-2, is where the repertoires were released. The samples were drawn from the first 160 participants of the ongoing ImmuneRACE study and from about 1,200 subjects provided by 6 global collaborators. Sample metadata almost always included a de-identified subject ID, COVID-19 status, age in years and sex. Where available, HLA class I and class II types were obtained from metadata supplied by the sample provider rather than from assay-based typing.

TCRbeta CDR3 regions were amplified from genomic DNA by means of the immunoSEQ Assay, a bias-controlled multiplex PCR. Regarding the original processing steps: Within the assay, amplification of reference gene primers was used to estimate how many nucleated cells each sample contained. To quantify the absolute abundance of each unique TCRbeta CDR3 rearrangement, sequence reads were collapsed and filtered. For each sample, productive Simpson clonality was calculated as the square root of Simpson's diversity index over productive rearrangements. As stored in TCRdb, this immuneACCESS dataset retains in-frame rearrangements with V and J assigned. A fraction of the clones does not appear; measured against another copy, unresolved V genes explain less than half of the discrepancy, and the remainder lacks a known reason. V, J and clone size are those of that table, while D and trimming were read from the DNA. The sample data list about 57,000 clones, and 88% of these were observed just once. The ten biggest clones cover more than 4% of the sample.

The study at large found these results: Clinical and demographic metadata were provided uncurated, with the amount varying by source and participant.

In the case of this clone: Its antigen is currently not known. Base qualities are missing; no much larger clone stands one base away.

Each collaborating institution followed its own protocols to collect whole blood in K2EDTA tubes. For TCRbeta analysis, collaborator samples were shipped as frozen whole blood, as isolated PBMCs, or as DNA extracted from either sample type. The CDR3, from cysteine to phenylalanine, totals 15 residues. Solely the CDR3 DNA is kept, with 45 bases framed from the first base. The germline V gene (reference sequence) yields SGHKS for CDR1 and YYEKEE for CDR2. V is reduced by 0 bases and J by 5 bases, leaving a spacing of 14 bases between them. The specimen was peripheral blood. The V and J segments used are TRBV5-5 and TRBJ1-2, with the D gene not clear enough to name. The TCR was taken from a human donor in a cohort sampled during active COVID-19. The DNA reads as follows: TGTGCCAGCAGCTTGGCTTGGGTCGCGGGGTATGGCTACACCTTC. Its coded protein is CASSLAWVAGYGYTF.